This paragraph covers one TCR beta chain sequence. These data come from a study of T cells in Graves' hyperthyroidism and ophthalmopathy. Background on the study: Peripheral blood sampling occurred at initial diagnosis, before any treatment.

The investigators amplified TCR beta CDR3 regions from RNA transcripts. First-round RT-PCR targeting the TCR CDR3 was performed with the HTBI primer set. In TCRdb, the multiplex PCR reads were re-called with MiXCR into one record per CDR3 protein. The table has about 590,000 distinct CDR3 sequences, 14% seen once. Each diagnosis was grounded in clinical symptoms, serum thyroxine and TRAb, thyroid ultrasound, and orbital computed tomography. The TCR was taken from a woman aged 18-30 years with Graves' ophthalmopathy. The specimen was blood.

CDR3 nucleotides: TGCAGTGCTAGAGATCAAGGCAGGGAGGGTCTTAAGGGGGGCTACACCTTC. It is translated as CSARDQGREGLKGGYTF. The J gene is TRBJ1-2, the V gene TRBV20-1, with a weak D call TRBD1 (5 bases). The CDR3 length is 17 residues. V lost 0 bases to trimming and J lost 8 bases, with 25 bases between them. Per the germline V gene, CDR1 is DFQATT and CDR2 is SNEGSKA (reference sequence).